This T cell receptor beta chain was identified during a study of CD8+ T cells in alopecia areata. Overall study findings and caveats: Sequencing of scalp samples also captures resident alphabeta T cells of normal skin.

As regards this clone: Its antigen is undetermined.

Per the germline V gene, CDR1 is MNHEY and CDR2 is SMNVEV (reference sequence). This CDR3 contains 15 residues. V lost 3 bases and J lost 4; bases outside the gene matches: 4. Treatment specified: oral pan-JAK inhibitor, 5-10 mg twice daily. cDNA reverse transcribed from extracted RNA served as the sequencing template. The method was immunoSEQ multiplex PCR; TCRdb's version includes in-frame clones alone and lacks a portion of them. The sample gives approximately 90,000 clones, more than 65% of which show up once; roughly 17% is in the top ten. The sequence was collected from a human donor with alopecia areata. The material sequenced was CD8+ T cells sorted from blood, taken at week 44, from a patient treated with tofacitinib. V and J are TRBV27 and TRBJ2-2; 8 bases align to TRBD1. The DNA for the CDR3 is TGTGCCAGCAGTTTGTCAGGGGGCGGCACCGGGGAGCTGTTTTTT. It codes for CASSLSGGGTGELFF.